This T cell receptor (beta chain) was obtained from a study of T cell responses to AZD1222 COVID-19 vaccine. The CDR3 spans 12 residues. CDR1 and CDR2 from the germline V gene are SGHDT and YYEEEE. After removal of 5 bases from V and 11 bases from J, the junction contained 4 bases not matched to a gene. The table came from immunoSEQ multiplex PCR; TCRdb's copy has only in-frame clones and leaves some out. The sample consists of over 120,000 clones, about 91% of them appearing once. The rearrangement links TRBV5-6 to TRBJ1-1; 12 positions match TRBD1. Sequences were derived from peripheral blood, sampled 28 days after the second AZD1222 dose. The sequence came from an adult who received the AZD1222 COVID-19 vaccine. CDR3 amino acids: CASRRDRGQAFF. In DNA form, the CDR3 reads TGTGCCAGCAGGAGGGACAGGGGGCAGGCTTTCTTT. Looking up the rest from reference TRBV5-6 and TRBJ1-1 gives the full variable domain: DAGVTQSPTHLIKTRGQQVTLRCSPKSGHDTVSWYQQALGQGPQFIFQYYEEEERQRGNFPDRFSGHQFPNYSSELNVNALLLGDSALYLCASRRDRGQAFFGQGTRLTVV.